The sequence of this TCR beta chain was determined in a study of T cell responses to AZD1222 COVID-19 vaccine. Study information: Second-dose recipients at about 4 or about 12 weeks were treated as one pooled group. Notes on the study in general: Donors were chiefly white British, with a greater number of females, and clonal diversity was perhaps underestimated. Baseline seropositivity characterized only a handful of AZD1222 recipients. Elevations in Spike-specific TCR breadth and depth followed administration of two AZD1222 doses.

A note on this clone: Its antigen is unknown.

The assay was immunoSEQ multiplex PCR, and TCRdb's table has in-frame clones only and misses some. The sample lists some 140,000 clones, 70% to 90% occurring once. The V end lost 8 bases, the J end lost 2 bases, and 15 bases lay between the germline ends. Per germline, CDR1 SQVTM and CDR2 ANQGSEA. There are 13 residues in the CDR3. The sequence came from an adult in good health. The rearrangement links TRBV29-1 to TRBJ1-1; D ambiguous. This specimen was peripheral blood, taken on day 0 of AZD1222 vaccination. In DNA form, the CDR3 reads TGCAGCTCTCGAGCGGAGGGAAACACTGAAGCTTTCTTT. Protein sequence: CSSRAEGNTEAFF.